This T cell receptor (beta chain) originates from a study of OX40 agonist ivuxolimab in advanced cancers. Study results and caveats: The work left the antigen specificity of expanded peripheral T cells undetermined.

As regards this clone: Its antigen is as yet unknown.

A history of autoimmune disease or systemic immunosuppression excluded patients. The repertoire was sequenced with immunoSEQ multiplex PCR; TCRdb's copy has only in-frame clones and lacks some. The sample has about 9,800 clones; roughly 90% are singletons. This specimen was CD4+ or CD8+ T cells sorted from blood, taken in a trial of the OX40 agonist ivuxolimab. The sequence derives from an adult with an advanced solid tumor such as melanoma, head and neck, liver or kidney cancer.

The CDR3 DNA reads as TGTGCCAGCAGGGACACCCCCTACGAGCAGTACTTC. Translating it yields CASRDTPYEQYF. The V gene is TRBV6-1, the J gene TRBJ2-7; a possible D gene is TRBD1 (5 bases). V dropped 6 bases and J dropped 2 bases, with 8 bases sitting between them. CDR1 MNHNS and CDR2 SASEGT come from the germline V gene. The CDR3 sequence is 12 residues long.